This T cell receptor (beta chain) stems from a study of monozygotic twins with inflammatory bowel disease. Broader study findings: Clonotype overlap with others was lower in IBD patients than in healthy twins, a difference that was greatest with disease activity. The inverse Simpson measure of TCRbeta diversity was lower in IBD patients than in healthy co-twins.

Unsorted whole blood yielded the total RNA, with T cells left unselected. With respect to this clonotype: Antigen specificity is unknown.

The CDR3 extends over 16 amino acids. Per the germline V gene, CDR1 is DFQATT and CDR2 is SNEGSKA (reference sequence). Each CDR3 protein gets one entry in TCRdb, which reprocessed the 5' RACE reads and gives no DNA. The sample has 200,000 to 250,000 distinct CDR3 sequences. This rearrangement joins TRBV20-1 to TRBJ2-1; without DNA, the TCRdb call of TRBD2 cannot be checked. The clonotype comes from a human donor with ulcerative colitis or Crohn's disease, or a healthy co-twin of an affected twin (not recorded which). The sequenced sample was blood. CDR3 residues: CSAQTGGRASYNEQFF.